These 6 T cell receptor beta chains share one sample of origin, sequenced in a study of T cell responses to AZD1222 COVID-19 vaccine. Sequenced by immunoSEQ multiplex PCR; TCRdb stores in-frame clones only, minus some. The repertoire holds 130,000 or so clones, with approximately 91% as singletons. This sample comprised peripheral blood, obtained 28 days after the second AZD1222 dose. The source of these receptors is an adult who received the AZD1222 COVID-19 vaccine.

This chain links TRBV3-1 (or the pseudogene TRBV3-2) with TRBJ2-3; 9 bases are a match to TRBD2. This CDR3 comprises 15 residues. With 4 bases clipped from V and 4 bases from J, the junction kept 6 bases outside the gene matches. CDR1 is LGHDT and CDR2 is YNNKEL in the germline V gene (reference sequence). CDR3 in amino acids: CASSPRTSAADTQYF. As DNA, the CDR3 is TGTGCCAGCAGCCCCAGGACTAGCGCCGCAGATACGCAGTATTTT.

The chain joins TRBV21-1 to TRBJ2-3. TRBV21-1 is a pseudogene locus. There are 14 residues in the CDR3. The CDR3 DNA sequence: TGTGCCAGCAGCAAAGGCAGACCCACAGATACGCAGTATTTT. It encodes CASSKGRPTDTQYF.

The CDR3 DNA sequence: TGTGCCAGCTCACCAACCAATTCTCAGCCCCAGCATTTT. Its protein product is CASSPTNSQPQHF. The chain has TRBV18 and TRBJ1-5, with D unclear. Between the trimmed V and J ends, which lost 2 bases and 6 bases, there was a span of 8 bases. Germline CDR1 and CDR2: KGHSH and LQKENI. This CDR3 comprises 13 residues.

This chain links TRBV3-1 (or the pseudogene TRBV3-2) with TRBJ1-1; TRBD1 agrees at 7 bases. The CDR3 is 13 residues long. Trimming removed 3 bases from V and 3 bases from J; junction bases left unmatched: 1. Germline V gives CDR1 LGHDT, CDR2 YNNKEL (reference sequence). The DNA of the CDR3 is TGTGCCAGCAGCCACAGGGGGGACACTGAAGCTTTCTTT. This encodes CASSHRGDTEAFF.

The chain recombines TRBV18 with TRBJ1-2, with a possible D match to TRBD1 (5 bases). Trimming removed 5 bases from V and 2 bases from J, with 9 bases in between. The germline CDR1 and CDR2 sequences are KGHSH and LQKENI. The CDR3 is made up of 13 amino acids. Here the CDR3 DNA reads TGTGCCAGCTCATCGACAGACAACTATGGCTACACCTTC. Residues: CASSSTDNYGYTF.

This clone was found once. The V and J genes are TRBV3-1 (or the pseudogene TRBV3-2) and TRBJ1-5; no clear D gene. V lost 0 bases and J lost 7, with 7 bases in between. The CDR3 covers 13 residues. From germline, CDR1 is LGHDT and CDR2 YNNKEL (reference sequence). The chain's CDR3 is CASSQDLSQPQHF. In DNA, the CDR3 is TGTGCCAGCAGCCAAGATCTGTCCCAGCCCCAGCATTTT.